Listed here is a single TCR beta chain. Antigen: not known. Reverse transcription of roughly 0.5 to 1 ug RNA was carried out with random hexamers. The authors amplified TCR beta CDR3 across 54 Vbeta and 13 Jbeta using immunoSEQ multiplex PCR. A single record per CDR3 protein comes from TCRdb applying MiXCR to the immunoSEQ multiplex PCR reads. The sample yields some 300,000 distinct CDR3 sequences, approximately 91% seen once. The data are from a study of CD8 T cells in Susac syndrome. The CDR3 length is 14 residues. Trimming left V 6 bases short and J 4 bases short, with 13 bases between. Findings of the study overall: The study conceded that its TCR sequencing and HLA analysis involved relatively few individuals.

The receptor was isolated from a human donor with multiple sclerosis. Sequenced: CD8+ T cells from PBMCs. This chain connects TRBV12-3 or TRBV12-4 to TRBJ1-5; TRBD1 might be the D (5 bases). The CDR3 nucleotides read TGTGCCAGCAGCCTAGGGTGGACAAATCAGCCCCAGCATTTT. It yields the protein CASSLGWTNQPQHF.